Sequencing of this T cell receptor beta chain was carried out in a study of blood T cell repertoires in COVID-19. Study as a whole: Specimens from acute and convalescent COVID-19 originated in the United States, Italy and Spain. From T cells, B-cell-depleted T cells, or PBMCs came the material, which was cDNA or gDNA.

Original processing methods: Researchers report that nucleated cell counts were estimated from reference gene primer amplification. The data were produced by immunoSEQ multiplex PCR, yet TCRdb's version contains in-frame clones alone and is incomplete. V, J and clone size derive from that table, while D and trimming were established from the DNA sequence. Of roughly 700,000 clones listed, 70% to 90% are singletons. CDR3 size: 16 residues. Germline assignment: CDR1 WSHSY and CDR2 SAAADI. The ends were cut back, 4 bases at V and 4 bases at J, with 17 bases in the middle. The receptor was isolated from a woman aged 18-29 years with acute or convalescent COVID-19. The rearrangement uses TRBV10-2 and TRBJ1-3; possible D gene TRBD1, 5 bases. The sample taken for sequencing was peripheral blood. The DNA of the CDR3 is TGCGCCAGCAGTGTTCTACAGGCGCTAGGGGGAAACACCATATATTTT. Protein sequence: CASSVLQALGGNTIYF.